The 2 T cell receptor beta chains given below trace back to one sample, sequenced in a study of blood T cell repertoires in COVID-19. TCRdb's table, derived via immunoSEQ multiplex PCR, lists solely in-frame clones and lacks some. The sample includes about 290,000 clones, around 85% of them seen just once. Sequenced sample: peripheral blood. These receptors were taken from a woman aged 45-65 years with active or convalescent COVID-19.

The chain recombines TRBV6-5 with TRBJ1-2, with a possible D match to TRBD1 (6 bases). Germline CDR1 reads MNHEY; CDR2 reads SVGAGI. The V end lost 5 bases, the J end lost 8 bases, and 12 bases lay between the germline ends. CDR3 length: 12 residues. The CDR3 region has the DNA TGTGCCAGCAGTCCGACAGGTTGGGGCTACACCTTC. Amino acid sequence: CASSPTGWGYTF.

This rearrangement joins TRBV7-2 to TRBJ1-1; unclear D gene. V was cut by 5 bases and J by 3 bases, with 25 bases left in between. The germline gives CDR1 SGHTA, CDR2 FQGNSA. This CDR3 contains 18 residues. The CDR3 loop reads CASSLLTDAFGWYTEAFF. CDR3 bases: TGTGCCAGCAGCCTTCTAACCGACGCCTTCGGGTGGTACACTGAAGCTTTCTTT.